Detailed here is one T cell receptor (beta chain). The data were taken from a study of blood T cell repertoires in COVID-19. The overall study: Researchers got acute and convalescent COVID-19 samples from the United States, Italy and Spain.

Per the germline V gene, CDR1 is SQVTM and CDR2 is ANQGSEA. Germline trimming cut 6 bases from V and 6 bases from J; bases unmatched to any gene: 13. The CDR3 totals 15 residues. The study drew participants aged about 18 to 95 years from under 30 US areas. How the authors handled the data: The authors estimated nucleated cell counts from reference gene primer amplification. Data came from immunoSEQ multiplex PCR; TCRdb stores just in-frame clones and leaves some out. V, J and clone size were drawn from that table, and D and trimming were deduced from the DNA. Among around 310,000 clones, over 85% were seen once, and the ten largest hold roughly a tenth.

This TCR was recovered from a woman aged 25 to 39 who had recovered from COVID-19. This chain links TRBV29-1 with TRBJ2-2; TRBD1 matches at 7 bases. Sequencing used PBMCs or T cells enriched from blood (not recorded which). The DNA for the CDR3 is TGCAGCGTAGATTCACAGGGGAGAGGGGCCGGGGAGCTGTTTTTT. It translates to CSVDSQGRGAGELFF.